This is a list of T cell receptor beta chains from one sample in a study of OX40 agonist ivuxolimab in advanced cancers. This table comes from immunoSEQ multiplex PCR, and its TCRdb copy is limited to in-frame clones, with some not included. There are roughly 72,000 clones in the sample; 65% to 85% occur only once, and more than 4% lies in the top ten. The material sequenced was CD4+ or CD8+ T cells sorted from blood, taken in a trial of the OX40 agonist ivuxolimab. The receptors originated from an adult with an advanced solid tumor such as melanoma, head and neck, liver or kidney cancer. Each CDR3 is given with its conserved first and last residue. The order of the fields is J gene, V gene, clone size, D gene, CDR3 DNA, CDR3 protein. The D gene is left open where the match is weak. A row's size may be missing; if present it is once, few, many or a size class.

>TRBJ2-7|TRBV7-9|once|TRBD1
TGTGCCAGCAGCTTAGGGGCAGGGGGCTTTGACGAGCAGTACTTC
CASSLGAGGFDEQYF
>TRBJ2-1|TRBV19|NA|TRBD1
TGTGCCACTCGCCAGGGGGCGAATGAGCAGTTCTTC
CATRQGANEQFF
>TRBJ1-2|TRBV27|NA|NA
TGTGCCAGCAGTTCCCTGCTGACAGAGCCTAACTATGGCTACACCTTC
CASSSLLTEPNYGYTF
>TRBJ1-4|TRBV19|NA|TRBD1
TGTGCCAGTAGTATAGACGTCAGGGGGCTTGAAAAACTGTTTTTT
CASSIDVRGLEKLFF
>TRBJ2-5|TRBV7-6|NA|TRBD2
TGTGCCAGCAGCTTATTTAGCGGGGGACAAGAGACCCAGTACTTC
CASSLFSGGQETQYF
>TRBJ1-1|TRBV9|NA|NA
TGTGCCAGCAGCGTAGACGGCATGAACACTGAAGCTTTCTTT
CASSVDGMNTEAFF
>TRBJ2-5|TRBV7-2|NA|NA
TGTGCCAGCAGCCCCGGCCTCCAAGAGACCCAGTACTTC
CASSPGLQETQYF
>TRBJ2-7|TRBV6-5|NA|NA
TGTGCCAGCAGTTACTCAGCCCAGGGAGCCTACGAGCAGTACTTC
CASSYSAQGAYEQYF
>TRBJ1-1|TRBV15|NA|NA
TGTGCCACCAGCAGACAGGGTGGTACTGAAGCTTTCTTT
CATSRQGGTEAFF
>TRBJ1-1|TRBV11-1|NA|TRBD1
TGTGCCAGCAGCTTAGCGTGGTCAGCAGGGGGCCAAGCTTTCTTT
CASSLAWSAGGQAFF
>TRBJ1-6|TRBV4-1|NA|TRBD1
TGCGCCAGCAGCCTCCGACAGGGTTGGAGTTCACCCCTCCACTTT
CASSLRQGWSSPLHF
>TRBJ2-1|TRBV4-2|few|TRBD2
TGTGCCAGCAGCCAAGAAGCGGGGGGGCCCAATGAGCAGTTCTTC
CASSQEAGGPNEQFF
>TRBJ2-3|TRBV11-3|NA|NA
TGTGCCAGCAGCTTAGGAAAGGGTGTTCACGGCACAGATACGCAGTATTTT
CASSLGKGVHGTDTQYF
>TRBJ1-5|TRBV19|NA|TRBD1
TGTGCCAGTAGTATAGGGGCAGGGGGCATCAATCAGCCCCAGCATTTT
CASSIGAGGINQPQHF
>TRBJ2-1|TRBV1|NA|NA
TGCACCAGCAGCCAGGTAGGGTCTATATATATAGCGGAGCAGTTCTTC
CTSSQVGSIYIAEQFF
>TRBJ2-3|TRBV7-3|few|NA
TGTGCCAGCAGCCTTATTGGGGGGGCGACAGATACGCAGTATTTT
CASSLIGGATDTQYF
>TRBJ1-3|TRBV18|NA|NA
TGTGCCAGCTCCTCTTTCCCGGGAACCTCTGGAAACACCATATATTTT
CASSSFPGTSGNTIYF
>TRBJ2-5|TRBV25-1|NA|NA
TGTGCCAGCAGTGATCTGGGGATACAAGAGACCCAGTACTTC
CASSDLGIQETQYF
>TRBJ1-6|TRBV7-2|NA|NA
TGTGCCAGCAGCTCAGGGGACCCCAATTCACCCCTCCACTTT
CASSSGDPNSPLHF
>TRBJ2-2|TRBV6-1|NA|TRBD1
TGTGCCAGCAGTGCTGACCCTCGACAGGGGAGGTTAACCGGGGAGCTGTTTTTT
CASSADPRQGRLTGELFF
>TRBJ1-1|TRBV5-1|once|NA
TGCGCCAGCAGCCAAGACAGACCGGACACTGAAGCTTTCTTT
CASSQDRPDTEAFF
>TRBJ1-1|TRBV6-5|NA|NA
TGTGCCAGCAGTTCTTATCGGGAGGGTACTGAAGCTTTCTTT
CASSSYREGTEAFF
>TRBJ1-1|TRBV6-1|NA|NA
TGTGCCAGCGGATACAGGGAGAACACTGAAGCTTTCTTT
CASGYRENTEAFF
>TRBJ2-2|TRBV5-1|NA|NA
TGCGCCAGCAGCCCAGTTGATCTGAACACCGGGGAGCTGTTTTTT
CASSPVDLNTGELFF
>TRBJ1-4|TRBV7-9|NA|NA
TGTGCCAGCAGGTTACAGGGTGAAGAAAAACTGTTTTTT
CASRLQGEEKLFF
>TRBJ1-3|TRBV2|NA|NA
TGTGCCAGCATAGAGTTTTGGGGAAACACCATATATTTT
CASIEFWGNTIYF
>TRBJ2-5|TRBV28|NA|TRBD1
TGTGCCAGCAATACACAGGGGGCCCAAGAGACCCAGTACTTC
CASNTQGAQETQYF
>TRBJ2-3|TRBV7-3|NA|NA
TGTGCCAGCAGCTTGGGGGTGGGAGGCACAGATACGCAGTATTTT
CASSLGVGGTDTQYF
>TRBJ1-2|TRBV18|NA|NA
TGTGCCAGCTCACCACCGGCCGCTGGAGGCTACACCTTC
CASSPPAAGGYTF
>TRBJ1-3|TRBV5-4|NA|NA
TGTGCCAGCAGCTTGAGAGTACGGGGGAGTGGAAACACCATATATTTT
CASSLRVRGSGNTIYF
>TRBJ2-3|TRBV6-1|medium-sized|TRBD2
TGTGCCAGCAGTGAAGTAGCGGGGGGCACAGATACGCAGTATTTT
CASSEVAGGTDTQYF
>TRBJ1-2|TRBV5-6|NA|NA
TGTGCCAGCAGCTCTGGACAGATATATGGCTACACCTTC
CASSSGQIYGYTF
>TRBJ2-2|TRBV5-4|NA|TRBD2
TGTGCCAGCAGCTCGGGGGGGCCAGGGACCGGGGAGCTGTTTTTT
CASSSGGPGTGELFF
>TRBJ1-5|TRBV2|NA|TRBD1
TGTGCCAGCAGTGAAGAGATGACAGGGAGTCAGCCCCAGCATTTT
CASSEEMTGSQPQHF
>TRBJ2-3|TRBV4-3|NA|TRBD1
TGCGCCAGCAGCTTTCCGGGACAGGGGGGAACAGATACGCAGTATTTT
CASSFPGQGGTDTQYF
>TRBJ1-2|TRBV11-2|NA|TRBD1
TGTGCCAGCAGCTTAGCGGAGGGGGCCGGAGGCTACACCTTC
CASSLAEGAGGYTF
>TRBJ1-1|TRBV5-1|NA|NA
TGCGCCAGCAGCTTGGCTCCAGGGGCGAACACTGAAGCTTTCTTT
CASSLAPGANTEAFF
>TRBJ2-3|TRBV18|few|NA
TGTGCCAGCTCACCACTAATCGGTTCTAGCACAGATACGCAGTATTTT
CASSPLIGSSTDTQYF
>TRBJ2-3|TRBV7-2|NA|TRBD2
TGTGCCAGCAGCTTATCAGTGACTAGCAGAACAGATACGCAGTATTTT
CASSLSVTSRTDTQYF
>TRBJ2-1|TRBV6-5|NA|NA
TGTGCCAGCAGGAAGGACAAGCCCCACAATGAGCAGTTCTTC
CASRKDKPHNEQFF
>TRBJ2-3|TRBV6-1|NA|NA
TGTGCCAGCAGTGAATATTCGGGGACGATAGATACGCAGTATTTT
CASSEYSGTIDTQYF
>TRBJ2-2|TRBV6-1|NA|NA
TGTGCCAGCAGTGAATTGCTGGGCTTCGGCACCGGGGAGCTGTTTTTT
CASSELLGFGTGELFF